The 22 T cell receptor beta chains listed next were all sequenced from one sample in a study of memory CD4+ T cells and cytomegalovirus serostatus. Generated by immunoSEQ multiplex PCR, the TCRdb table keeps only in-frame clones and is missing some. The sample includes about 61,000 clones, roughly 80% of them seen just once. Single viable CD3+CD4+CD8-CD45RO+ cells were sorted as the memory CD4+ T cells. The source material was memory CD4+ T cells from blood. These receptors all stem from an adult in good health and CMV-seronegative.

The rearrangement links TRBV28 to TRBJ1-2; 8 bases map to TRBD1. The length of the CDR3 is 13 residues. Germline lookup yields CDR1 MDHEN and CDR2 SYDVKM. J gave up 8 bases and V 5 bases, and 7 bases lay outside the gene matches. CDR3 residues: CASSAGQGHGYTF. The CDR3 region has the DNA TGTGCCAGCAGTGCCGGACAGGGCCACGGCTACACCTTC.

V usage is TRBV4-1 and J usage is TRBJ2-7; 9 positions match TRBD2. CDR3 length: 16 amino acids. Looked up from germline, CDR1 is MGHRA and CDR2 is YSYEKL. J gave up 0 bases and V 1 base, and 4 bases lay outside the gene matches. The CDR3 DNA reads TGCGCCAGCAGCCAAGTTAGCGGGGGTGGCTCCTACGAGCAGTACTTC. Translating it yields CASSQVSGGGSYEQYF.

The chain recombines TRBV10-3 with TRBJ2-2, with 15 nucleotides matching TRBD2. CDR1 is ENHRY, CDR2 SYGVKD, per germline. V was pared by 3 bases and J by 0 bases, with 11 bases of the junction left unmatched. CDR3 length equals 21 residues. The CDR3 nucleotides are TGTGCCATCAGTGAAGGTGGAGGACTAGCGGGGGGGACAACGAACACCGGGGAGCTGTTTTTT. It yields the protein CAISEGGGLAGGTTNTGELFF.

This clone was counted only a few times. Additional DNA sequences in this sample encode the identical CDR3. The chain is built from TRBV19 and TRBJ1-2; no clear D. This CDR3 region has 13 residues. Trimming shortened V by 1 base and J by 2 bases, and 5 bases separated the two germline ends. Germline CDR1 LNHDA, CDR2 SQIVND (reference sequence). CDR3 DNA: TGTGCCAGTAGTATAGCGCAGAACTATGGCTACACCTTC. It encodes CASSIAQNYGYTF.

This chain links TRBV7-6 with TRBJ1-3; D is unclear. The V end was cut by 5 bases, the J end by 0 bases, with 8 bases between. CDR1 and CDR2 from the germline V gene are SGHVS and FNYEAQ. This CDR3 comprises 14 residues. Here the CDR3 DNA reads TGTGCCAGCAGCCCGAAGAGCTCTGGAAACACCATATATTTT. Translated: CASSPKSSGNTIYF.

The chain is built from TRBV25-1 and TRBJ2-1, with 7 bases fitting TRBD2. Losses at the gene ends were 3 bases for V and 7 bases for J; bases not matched to a gene: 9. Germline V gene lookup returns CDR1 MGHDK and CDR2 SYGVNS. The CDR3 is 15 residues long. The CDR3 loop reads CASSEGSGVRNEQFF. The CDR3 DNA reads as TGTGCCAGCAGTGAGGGGAGCGGGGTAAGGAATGAGCAGTTCTTC.

The chain links TRBV7-3 to TRBJ1-1; 10 bases align to TRBD1. The CDR3 consists of 16 residues. V lost 5 bases, J lost 4 bases, and 10 bases stayed unmatched. Germline assignment: CDR1 SGHTA and CDR2 FQGTGA. The CDR3 DNA reads TGTGCCAGCAGCCCCAAGGCCGGGACAGGGGCCACTGAAGCTTTCTTT. Its translation is CASSPKAGTGATEAFF.

The chain links TRBV5-1 to TRBJ1-3; D is ambiguous. The CDR3 consists of 11 residues. Germline-derived CDR1 and CDR2 are SGHRS and YFSETQ. Trimming cost V 7 bases and J 3 bases, with 5 bases left between them. This chain's CDR3 is CASGRGNTIYF. The CDR3 bases are TGCGCCAGCGGACGTGGAAACACCATATATTTT.

As for this clone: The sample contains more than one DNA sequence encoding this CDR3. The V call is TRBV7-3, the J call TRBJ2-6; D perhaps matches TRBD1 (6 bases). The CDR3 consists of 15 residues. Deletions cut 4 bases from V and 2 bases from J, with 9 bases between. CDR1 is SGHTA, CDR2 FQGTGA, per germline. The chain's CDR3 is CASSSQGTGANVLTF. The CDR3 DNA follows: TGTGCCAGCAGCTCCCAGGGGACTGGGGCCAACGTCCTGACTTTC.

The V gene is TRBV7-8, the J gene TRBJ2-7; possible D gene TRBD2, 6 bases. This CDR3 comprises 18 residues. V was cut by 4 bases and J by 3 bases, with 25 bases left in between. Looked up from germline, CDR1 is SGHVS and CDR2 is FQNEAQ. The CDR3 DNA reads TGTGCCAGCAGCTCCCAGGGCCCATGGCGGGGAAGAGACTACGAGCAGTACTTC. It specifies CASSSQGPWRGRDYEQYF.

The chain links TRBV9 to TRBJ2-1; TRBD1 is a possible D gene (5 bases). This CDR3 comprises 16 residues. Deletions cut 0 bases from V and 3 bases from J, with 13 bases between. Germline loops: CDR1 SGDLS, CDR2 YYNGEE. DNA of the CDR3: TGTGCCAGCAGCGTAGGGCTGACAGTAAACTACAATGAGCAGTTCTTC. Translating it yields CASSVGLTVNYNEQFF.

This clone showed up just a few times. This rearrangement joins TRBV7-3 to TRBJ2-2, with 12 bases lining up with TRBD2. V gave up 4 bases and J gave up 6 bases; unmatched junction bases: 9. The CDR3 loop spans 17 amino acids. Per germline, CDR1 SGHTA and CDR2 FQGTGA. DNA for the CDR3: TGTGCCAGCAGCTCAACGGTGACTAGCGGGAGTGCCGGGGAGCTGTTTTTT. Translation gives CASSSTVTSGSAGELFF.

The chain links TRBV28 to TRBJ2-2; TRBD1 matches 7 bases. The CDR3 sequence is 14 residues long. J lost 6 bases, V lost 6 bases, and 7 bases had no gene match. Germline CDR1 MDHEN, CDR2 SYDVKM. The CDR3: CASRTAGTAGELFF. The CDR3, as DNA: TGTGCCAGCAGAACCGCCGGGACAGCCGGGGAGCTGTTTTTT. The full variable domain, completed using reference TRBV28 and TRBJ2-2, is DVKVTQSSRYLVKRTGEKVFLECVQDMDHENMFWYRQDPGLGLRLIYFSYDVKMKEKGDIPEGYSVSREKKERFSLILESASTNQTSMYLCASRTAGTAGELFFGEGSRLTVL.

There are a few counts of this clone. This chain links TRBV28 with TRBJ1-1; the D is unclear. Germline V gene sequence: CDR1 MDHEN, CDR2 SYDVKM. V lost 6 bases and J lost 1, with 6 bases in between. This CDR3 contains 12 residues. The CDR3 loop is CASSRSNTEAFF. CDR3 sequence (DNA): TGTGCCAGCAGCCGATCGAACACTGAAGCTTTCTTT.

This rearrangement joins TRBV14 to TRBJ1-4; D may be TRBD1 (6 bases). This CDR3 comprises 15 residues. V lost 5 bases, J lost 5 bases, and 15 bases lay in between. Germline values: CDR1 SGHDN, CDR2 FVKESK. As DNA, the CDR3 is TGTGCCAGCAGCGCCCTCGGCAGGGGAAATGAAAAACTGTTTTTT. Encoded protein: CASSALGRGNEKLFF.

The chain is built from TRBV9 and TRBJ1-3; D remains ambiguous. This CDR3 region has 15 residues. Germline loops: CDR1 SGDLS, CDR2 YYNGEE. Trimming took off 3 bases at V and 0 bases at J, with 10 bases between the two ends. For the CDR3, the DNA is TGTGCCAGCAGCGCCGGAGCCTCCTCTGGAAACACCATATATTTT. Protein: CASSAGASSGNTIYF.

This chain connects TRBV30 to TRBJ1-5, with D perhaps TRBD1 (5 bases). The germline CDR1 and CDR2 sequences are GTSNPN and SVGIG (reference sequence). V gave up 2 bases and J gave up 1 base, with 9 bases separating them. There are 14 residues in the CDR3. The CDR3 loop is CAWSRDSSNQPQHF. The CDR3 DNA is TGTGCCTGGAGTAGGGACTCCAGCAATCAGCCCCAGCATTTT.

This chain joins TRBV6-1 and TRBJ2-1, with D uncertain. Germline assignment: CDR1 MNHNS and CDR2 SASEGT. V lost 3 bases and J lost 7, with 16 bases in between. CDR3 size: 15 residues. Here the CDR3 reads CASSDQSLGNNEQFF. The CDR3 nucleotides are TGTGCCAGCAGTGATCAAAGTCTGGGGAATAATGAGCAGTTCTTC.

This clone was recorded once. The V call is TRBV30, the J call TRBJ2-1, with 11 bases fitting TRBD2. CDR1 GTSNPN and CDR2 SVGIG come from the germline V gene (reference sequence). The CDR3 length is 15 residues. The V and J ends lost 3 bases and 7 bases, in that order; junction bases with no gene match: 8. The CDR3 DNA reads TGTGCCTGGAGGGAGTTGACTAGCGGGACTAATGAGCAGTTCTTC. Its translation is CAWRELTSGTNEQFF. Looking up the rest from reference TRBV30 and TRBJ2-1 gives the full variable domain: SQTIHQWPATLVQPVGSPLSLECTVEGTSNPNLYWYRQAAGRGLQLLFYSVGIGQISSEVPQNLSASRPQDRQFILSSKKLLLSDSGFYLCAWRELTSGTNEQFFGPGTRLTVL.

DNA of the CDR3: TGTGCCAGTAATCGGGAAAAACTGTTTTTT. It yields the protein CASNREKLFF. The chain is built from TRBV19 and TRBJ1-4; the D is unclear. CDR3 length: 10 residues. Germline lookup yields CDR1 LNHDA and CDR2 SQIVND (reference sequence). V lost 7 bases, J lost 8 bases, and 5 bases lay in between.

Only a few counts were recorded for this clone. The chain has TRBV19 and TRBJ2-1, with D possibly matching TRBD1 (6 bases). The V gene's germline CDR1 is LNHDA and CDR2 SQIVND (reference sequence). V lost 3 bases and J lost 6, with 9 bases in between. This CDR3 is 13 amino acids long. The CDR3 here is CASSIVQGNEQFF. CDR3 coding DNA: TGTGCCAGTAGTATCGTACAGGGCAATGAGCAGTTCTTC.

The chain couples TRBV19 to TRBJ1-2; D is uncertain. The germline gives CDR1 LNHDA, CDR2 SQIVND (reference sequence). The CDR3 totals 11 residues. V lost 5 bases and J 5 bases, leaving 6 bases between the germline ends. As DNA, the CDR3 is TGTGCCAGTAGTGCAAGATATGGCTACACCTTC. Its translation: CASSARYGYTF.